This T cell receptor (beta chain) was profiled in a study of blood T cell repertoires in COVID-19. Study as a whole: Sites across the United States, Italy and Spain contributed samples from acute and convalescent COVID-19. Nucleic acid was either cDNA or gDNA, and it came from T cells, B-cell-depleted T cells, or PBMCs.

CDR3 length: 18 amino acids. Germline assignment: CDR1 SGDLS and CDR2 YYNGEE. V was shortened by 0 bases and J by 6 bases, with 21 bases between the two germline ends. The authors' processing: Estimation of nucleated cell counts relied on the amplification of reference gene primers. TCRdb keeps only in-frame clones here, not all; method: immunoSEQ multiplex PCR. V and J calls and clone size are as listed in that table; D and trimming were resolved from the DNA. Of over 45,000 clones listed, approximately 90% are singletons. The TCR was taken from a man aged 50 or older with acute or convalescent COVID-19. This chain uses TRBV9 with TRBJ2-2, with D perhaps TRBD2 (6 bases). The sequenced sample was peripheral blood. CDR3 nucleotides: TGTGCCAGCAGCGTAGATCCTTTGGCGGGAACCGTTTCCGGGGAGCTGTTTTTT. This sequence encodes CASSVDPLAGTVSGELFF.